These 32 T cell receptor beta chains originate from one sample sequenced in a study of T-cell reconstitution after alpha-beta-depleted transplantation in children. A library of TCRbeta sequences, prepared with unique molecular identifiers, was generated. TCRdb redid the calling of the PCR reads with MiXCR, one entry per CDR3 protein. The table lists fewer than 550,000 distinct CDR3 sequences, roughly an eighth of them singletons, with about 15% in the top ten. The source material was PBMCs, mostly from graft donor cells, sampled 180 days after TCRalphabeta/CD19-depleted stem cell transplant. Receptors were obtained from a female patient aged 2-15 years who had a stem cell transplant for aplastic anemia, so the T cells may come from the graft donor.

This clonotype has more than one count but fewer than ten. The chain has TRBV20-1 and TRBJ1-2; no definite D call. CDR1 and CDR2 from the germline V gene are DFQATT and SNEGSKA (reference sequence). The CDR3 sequence is 11 residues long. The V end lost 0 bases, the J end lost 8 bases, and 7 bases lay between the germline ends. The CDR3 region has the DNA TGCAGTGCTAGAGAGATGGGGGGCTACACCTTC. This codes for CSAREMGGYTF.

This chain connects TRBV11-3 to TRBJ2-3; TRBD1 matches 8 bases. Germline CDR1 and CDR2: SGHNT and YENEEA. This CDR3 region has 16 residues. The junction had 11 bases not matched to a gene; V was cut back by 5 bases and J by 4 bases. CDR3 protein: CASSLHTDREPDTQYF. CDR3 sequence (DNA): TGTGCCAGCAGCCTACACACGGACAGGGAACCAGATACGCAGTATTTT.

The gene calls are TRBV5-1 and TRBJ1-4; the D is unclear. Trimming took 4 bases from V and 0 from J, leaving 13 bases between them. The CDR3 has 16 amino acids. Germline CDR1 is SGHRS and CDR2 is YFSETQ. CDR3 nucleotides: TGCGCCAGCAGCCCTAGAATGGGGACAACTAATGAAAAACTGTTTTTT. Translating gives CASSPRMGTTNEKLFF.

This clonotype was seen only a few times. The chain uses TRBV5-1 and TRBJ1-3, with D perhaps matching TRBD1 (6 bases). Trimming shortened V by 1 base and J by 4 bases, and 12 bases separated the two germline ends. Germline CDR1 is SGHRS and CDR2 is YFSETQ. This CDR3 has 15 amino acids. CDR3 in DNA: TGCGCCAGCAGCTTGACCGGGGGCGACGGAAACACCATATATTTT. Encoded protein: CASSLTGGDGNTIYF.

A word on this clonotype: Compared with germline, one end of the junction differs, possibly owing to a read error. This rearrangement joins TRBV29-1 to TRBJ2-1; 7 bases are a match to TRBD2. The CDR3 loop spans 14 amino acids. The germline V gene encodes CDR1 SQVTM and CDR2 ANQGSEA. CDR3 protein: CSLLAGPPYNVQFF. CDR3 in DNA: TGCAGCTTATTAGCGGGCCCCCCGTACAATGTGCAGTTCTTC.

This clonotype was observed a handful of times. The chain recombines TRBV4-3 with TRBJ2-3, with 10 bases identical to TRBD2. After removal of 0 bases from V and 4 bases from J, the junction contained 7 bases not matched to a gene. CDR1 and CDR2 (germline): LGHNA, YSLEER. This CDR3 contains 17 residues. The CDR3 loop reads CASSQDWLAGVPDTQYF. CDR3 bases: TGCGCCAGCAGCCAAGATTGGCTAGCGGGAGTCCCAGATACGCAGTATTTT.

This clonotype was counted at least ten times. The chain joins TRBV6-1 to TRBJ1-1; 8 positions match TRBD1. This CDR3 has 14 amino acids. Trimming at V came to 5 bases and at J to 3 bases, leaving 5 bases not matched to a gene. Germline lookup yields CDR1 MNHNS and CDR2 SASEGT. CDR3: CASSLTGGDTEAFF. Written as DNA, the CDR3 is TGTGCCAGCAGTCTAACAGGGGGGGACACTGAAGCTTTCTTT.

Concerning this clonotype: One end of the junction does not line up with germline, which may come from a read error. V usage is TRBV7-2 and J usage is TRBJ2-3, with a possible D match to TRBD2 (5 bases). CDR1 is SGHTA and CDR2 is FQGNSA in the germline V gene. The CDR3 has 12 amino acids. DNA for the CDR3: TGTGCCAGCAGCTGGTCCCGGGATACGCAGAATTTT. Translating gives CASSWSRDTQNF.

The table lists this clonotype with many counts. The rearrangement joins TRBV9 to TRBJ2-1; D call uncertain. The germline V gene has CDR1 SGDLS and CDR2 YYNGEE. This CDR3 spans 15 amino acids. V was shortened by 0 bases and J by 2 bases, with 9 bases between the two germline ends. In DNA, the CDR3 is TGTGCCAGCAGCGTAGCAGCAGGACCCTACAATGAGCAGTTCTTC. Its protein is CASSVAAGPYNEQFF. Full variable domain (rest looked up from reference TRBV9 and TRBJ2-1): DSGVTQTPKHLITATGQRVTLRCSPRSGDLSVYWYQQSLDQGLQFLIQYYNGEERAKGNILERFSAQQFPDLHSELNLSSLELGDSALYFCASSVAAGPYNEQFFGPGTRLTVL.

This clonotype appeared a few times. The genes are TRBV7-2 and TRBJ1-2; 8 bases map to TRBD1. This CDR3 is 15 amino acids long. CDR1 is SGHTA, CDR2 FQGNSA, per germline. J lost 8 bases, V lost 3 bases, and 11 bases had no gene match. CDR3 sequence reads: CASSLGFAGGVGYTF. The CDR3 coding sequence is TGTGCCAGCAGCTTGGGTTTTGCAGGGGGCGTCGGCTACACCTTC.

The sample holds a few counts of this clonotype. The genes are TRBV7-2 and TRBJ1-5; D not resolved. The germline V gene encodes CDR1 SGHTA and CDR2 FQGNSA. CDR3 length: 15 amino acids. V was trimmed by 5 bases and J by 5 bases, leaving 16 bases between them. The CDR3 sequence is CASSPEAGIHQPQHF. The CDR3, as DNA: TGTGCCAGCAGCCCAGAGGCAGGAATTCATCAGCCCCAGCATTTT.

There are a few counts of this clonotype. The chain has TRBV12-1 and TRBJ2-5; no check of the table's D call, TRBD1, against the DNA was made. TRBV12-1 is flagged as a pseudogene. The CDR3 has 13 residues. CDR3 coding DNA: TGTGCCAGCAGCCTTTGGACAGTAGAGACCCAGTACTTC. This encodes CASSLWTVETQYF.

The chain combines TRBV20-1 with TRBJ1-1; D is perhaps TRBD1 (5 bases). The germline gives CDR1 DFQATT, CDR2 SNEGSKA (reference sequence). V dropped 4 bases and J dropped 1 base, with 13 bases sitting between them. The CDR3 is 14 residues long. CDR3 bases: TGCAGTGCTACAACCGGGACGGCGAACACTGAAGCTTTCTTT. Residues: CSATTGTANTEAFF.

This chain joins TRBV28 and TRBJ2-1; D remains ambiguous. From germline, CDR1 is MDHEN and CDR2 SYDVKM. Trimming shortened V by 5 bases and J by 4 bases, and 15 bases separated the two germline ends. The CDR3 is 15 amino acids. As DNA, the CDR3 is TGTGCCAGCAGTGGGTTGTATTTCCAATACAATGAGCAGTTCTTC. The encoded protein is CASSGLYFQYNEQFF.

This clonotype appeared many times. This chain joins TRBV5-1 and TRBJ1-1; no definite D call. The V end lost 0 bases, the J end lost 4 bases, and 10 bases lay between the germline ends. The CDR3 contains 14 residues. Germline V gene sequence: CDR1 SGHRS, CDR2 YFSETQ. The CDR3 protein is CASSLVTVGTEAFF. The CDR3 DNA reads TGCGCCAGCAGCTTGGTTACAGTCGGCACTGAAGCTTTCTTT.

This clonotype was recorded at least ten times. The chain couples TRBV7-2 to TRBJ2-3; a weak D match, TRBD2 (5 bases). V lost 5 bases and J 5 bases, leaving 11 bases between the germline ends. The CDR3 has 13 residues. CDR1 and CDR2 from the germline V gene are SGHTA and FQGNSA. The CDR3 DNA reads as TGTGCCAGCAGCCGAAACCGGGGAGATACGCAGTATTTT. Protein product: CASSRNRGDTQYF.

Concerning this clonotype: One base away lies a much larger clone, so this may be a sequencing read error. The CDR3 sequence is CASSLPNSTLHF. The CDR3 nucleotides are TGTGCCAGCAGCTTACCTAATTCGACCCTCCACTTT. The chain has TRBV7-8 and TRBJ1-6, with D uncertain. Trimming pared 2 bases from V and 14 bases from J, leaving 10 bases between. The CDR3 contains 12 residues. Germline values: CDR1 SGHVS, CDR2 FQNEAQ.

The CDR3 DNA sequence: TGTGCCAGCAGTTCCCTGGGCCGCGGGCGGACAGATACGCAGTATTTT. This encodes CASSSLGRGRTDTQYF. The chain is built from TRBV12-3 or TRBV12-4 and TRBJ2-3, with D tentatively TRBD2 (5 bases). The CDR3 sequence is 16 residues long. The V and J ends lost 4 bases and 3 bases respectively, with 17 bases between them.

The V gene is TRBV7-8, the J gene TRBJ2-2; D is perhaps TRBD1 or TRBD2 (5 bases each). Trimming shortened V by 8 bases and J by 7 bases, and 20 bases separated the two germline ends. Germline V gives CDR1 SGHVS, CDR2 FQNEAQ. The CDR3 loop spans 15 amino acids. CDR3 sequence: CASLFLRGAGGELFF. CDR3 coding DNA: TGTGCCAGCCTCTTTTTGAGGGGCGCAGGCGGGGAGCTGTTTTTT.

The chain uses TRBV20-1 and TRBJ2-7, with D perhaps matching TRBD2 (5 bases). Germline loops: CDR1 DFQATT, CDR2 SNEGSKA (reference sequence). This CDR3 comprises 14 residues. V dropped 4 bases and J dropped 0 bases, with 13 bases sitting between them. CDR3: CSATADGGSYEQYF. The CDR3 bases are TGCAGTGCTACCGCAGACGGAGGCTCCTACGAGCAGTACTTC.

Only a few counts were recorded for this clonotype. The CDR3 DNA is TGTGCCAGCAGTGTAGGGTCTCGGGCCTACGAGCAGTACTTC. Translating gives CASSVGSRAYEQYF. The chain links TRBV28 to TRBJ2-7; D unclear. The germline CDR1 and CDR2 sequences are MDHEN and SYDVKM. The V end lost 5 bases, the J end lost 2 bases, and 13 bases lay between the germline ends. This CDR3 region has 14 residues. The full variable domain, in which reference TRBV28 and TRBJ2-7 provide the parts outside the CDR3, is DVKVTQSSRYLVKRTGEKVFLECVQDMDHENMFWYRQDPGLGLRLIYFSYDVKMKEKGDIPEGYSVSREKKERFSLILESASTNQTSMYLCASSVGSRAYEQYFGPGTRLTVT.

Notes on this clonotype: The CDR3 does not end in the conserved phenylalanine or tryptophan, so this is likely a read error. This rearrangement joins TRBV7-2 to TRBJ2-3; D possibly corresponds to TRBD2 (6 bases). Germline V gene sequence: CDR1 SGHTA, CDR2 FQGNSA. This CDR3 has 16 residues. V lost 1 base and J 1 base, leaving 12 bases between the germline ends. The CDR3 nucleotides read TGTGCCAGCAGCTTAGTCGGGGCTAGCGGCACAGATACGCAGTATTTG. Translating it yields CASSLVGASGTDTQYL.

This chain links TRBV12-3 or TRBV12-4 with TRBJ1-2; no clear D. Trimming pared 6 bases from V and 8 bases from J, leaving 16 bases between. The CDR3 is made up of 13 amino acids. The CDR3 reads CASSPPTDRGYTF. CDR3 nucleotides: TGTGCCAGCAGCCCCCCCACGGATCGGGGCTACACCTTC.

This clonotype was counted many times. The V gene is TRBV12-3 or TRBV12-4, the J gene TRBJ2-5, with TRBD1 matching over 8 bases. Trimming took 5 bases from V and 4 from J; bases not matched to a gene: 9. This CDR3 is built from 15 residues. CDR3 sequence reads: CASSPPGQDAETQYF. CDR3 bases: TGTGCCAGCAGTCCGCCGGGACAGGATGCAGAGACCCAGTACTTC.

This clonotype was counted a single time. V and J are TRBV4-3 and TRBJ1-4, with D uncertain. This CDR3 has 15 amino acids. Trimming stripped 1 base from V and 3 bases from J, with 9 bases between. Germline assignment: CDR1 LGHNA and CDR2 YSLEER. This chain's CDR3 is CASSQGSGSNEKLFF. CDR3 DNA: TGCGCCAGCAGCCAAGGAAGCGGATCTAATGAAAAACTGTTTTTT.

This clonotype was seen a few times. The V gene is TRBV28, the J gene TRBJ2-3; D unresolved. This CDR3 contains 11 residues. V shed 2 bases and J shed 8 bases, with 5 bases lying between them. The germline gives CDR1 MDHEN, CDR2 SYDVKM. CDR3 loop: CASSLGSTQYF. The DNA of the CDR3 is TGTGCCAGCAGTTTAGGGTCTACGCAGTATTTT.

There are many counts of this clonotype. The CDR3 DNA reads TGTGCCAGCAGCAACCGGACAGGGGGGCAGCCCCAGCATTTT. Protein sequence: CASSNRTGGQPQHF. The rearrangement links TRBV7-9 to TRBJ1-5, with TRBD1 identical over 10 bases. J lost 7 bases, V lost 5 bases, and 5 bases had no gene match. The CDR3 has 14 amino acids. Germline CDR1 is SEHNR and CDR2 is FQNEAQ (reference sequence).

The sample holds a few counts of this clonotype. CDR3 DNA: TGTGCCAGCAGTTACTCGCAGGGGCTGACTGAAGCTTTCTTT. It encodes CASSYSQGLTEAFF. The chain couples TRBV6-2 or TRBV6-3 to TRBJ1-1; D is possibly TRBD1 (6 bases). Trimming took off 0 bases at V and 5 bases at J, with 10 bases between the two ends. CDR1 and CDR2 (germline): MNHEY, SVGEGT. The CDR3 consists of 14 residues.

V and J are TRBV20-1 and TRBJ2-7, with 11 bases aligning to TRBD2. Trimming took 3 bases from V and 4 from J; bases not matched to a gene: 2. CDR3 size: 13 residues. From germline, CDR1 is DFQATT and CDR2 SNEGSKA (reference sequence). The CDR3 reads CSARTSGDYEQYV. The CDR3 bases are TGCAGTGCTAGGACTAGCGGGGATTACGAGCAGTACGTC.

The chain employs TRBV9 and TRBJ2-1, with 13 bases identical to TRBD2. The CDR3 has 20 amino acids. The J segment lost 8 bases and the V segment lost 3 bases, leaving 20 bases of the junction unmatched. Germline CDR1 reads SGDLS; CDR2 reads YYNGEE. CDR3 coding DNA: TGTGCCAGCAGCGCCCCGGGACAGGGACTAGCGGGACCCATCCAGTATGAGCAGTTCTTC. This codes for CASSAPGQGLAGPIQYEQFF.

This clonotype has more than one count but fewer than ten. The chain has TRBV7-9 and TRBJ2-3; 13 nucleotides align to TRBD2. The CDR3 runs 17 residues. CDR1 and CDR2 (germline): SEHNR, FQNEAQ (reference sequence). V was pared by 5 bases and J by 3 bases, with 8 bases of the junction left unmatched. CDR3 amino acids: CASSLRGTSGITDTQYF. The CDR3 DNA follows: TGTGCCAGCAGCCTACGCGGGACTAGCGGGATTACAGATACGCAGTATTTT. Complete variable domain (other parts from reference TRBV7-9 and TRBJ2-3): DTGVSQNPRHKITKRGQNVTFRCDPISEHNRLYWYRQTLGQGPEFLTYFQNEAQLEKSRLLSDRFSAERPKGSFSTLEIQRTEQGDSAMYLCASSLRGTSGITDTQYFGPGTRLTVL.

In its sample, this clonotype was seen a few times. The CDR3 spells CASSLTGLQPQHF. The CDR3 DNA sequence: TGTGCCAGCAGTTTAACAGGGCTTCAGCCCCAGCATTTT. The chain combines TRBV12-3 or TRBV12-4 with TRBJ1-5; D might be TRBD1 (6 bases). V was clipped by 2 bases and J by 6 bases, with 8 bases between them. The CDR3 sequence is 13 residues long.